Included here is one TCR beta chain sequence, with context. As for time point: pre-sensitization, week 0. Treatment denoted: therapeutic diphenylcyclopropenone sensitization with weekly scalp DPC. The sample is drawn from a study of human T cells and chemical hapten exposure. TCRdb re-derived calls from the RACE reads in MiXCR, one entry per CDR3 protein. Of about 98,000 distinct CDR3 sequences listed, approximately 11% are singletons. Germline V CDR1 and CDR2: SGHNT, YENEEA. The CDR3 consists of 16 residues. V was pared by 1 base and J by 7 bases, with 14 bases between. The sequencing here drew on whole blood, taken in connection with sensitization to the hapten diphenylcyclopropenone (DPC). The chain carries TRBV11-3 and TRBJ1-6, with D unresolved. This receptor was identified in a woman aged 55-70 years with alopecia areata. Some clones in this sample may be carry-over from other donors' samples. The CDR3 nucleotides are TGTGCCAGCAGCTTAGGATTCGGCAGGAAGAATTCACCCCTCCACTTT. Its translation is CASSLGFGRKNSPLHF.